Listed here are 21 T cell receptor beta chains from one sample, sequenced in a study of human T cells and chemical hapten exposure. MiXCR, applied by TCRdb to the RACE reads, yields one record per CDR3 protein. The data show 150,000 to 200,000 distinct CDR3 sequences, roughly 15% seen once. The time point here: patch test 1, 2 weeks after DPC sensitization. Treatment specified: therapeutic diphenylcyclopropenone sensitization with weekly scalp DPC. The starting material was whole blood, obtained in connection with sensitization to the hapten diphenylcyclopropenone (DPC). The receptors were sampled from a woman younger than 45 with alopecia areata. Some clones in this sample may be carry-over from other donors' samples.

The V and J genes are TRBV28 and TRBJ2-5, with D tentatively TRBD2 (6 bases). With 5 bases removed from V and 0 bases from J, the gap between germline ends came to 13 bases. This CDR3 has 15 residues. Germline V CDR1 and CDR2: MDHEN, SYDVKM. The CDR3: CASSPGRGYQETQYF. CDR3 DNA sequence: TGTGCCAGCAGTCCCGGCCGGGGGTACCAAGAGACCCAGTACTTC.

This clonotype was counted a few times. The V call is TRBV20-1, the J call TRBJ1-5; D ambiguous. V was pared by 3 bases and J by 5 bases, with 11 bases between. The germline V gene encodes CDR1 DFQATT and CDR2 SNEGSKA (reference sequence). This CDR3 region has 13 residues. The CDR3 sequence: CSARGDEDQPQHF. CDR3 DNA sequence: TGCAGTGCTAGGGGTGACGAGGATCAGCCCCAGCATTTT.

This clonotype was seen repeatedly, ten times or more. The chain employs TRBV4-3 and TRBJ2-3; 7 bases are a match to TRBD2. Trimming took 0 bases from V and 1 from J; bases not matched to a gene: 4. In germline, CDR1 is LGHNA, CDR2 YSLEER. The CDR3 consists of 16 residues. For the CDR3, the DNA is TGCGCCAGCAGCCAAGATCCCGCGGGAGGCACAGATACGCAGTATTTT. It yields the protein CASSQDPAGGTDTQYF.

This clonotype was seen a few times. The chain combines TRBV19 with TRBJ1-2; D not resolved. CDR1 LNHDA and CDR2 SQIVND come from the germline V gene (reference sequence). V was clipped by 1 base and J by 0 bases, with 12 bases between them. This CDR3 has 16 amino acids. This CDR3 reads CASSIVATQTNYGYTF. The CDR3 DNA sequence: TGTGCCAGTAGTATAGTCGCGACGCAGACTAACTATGGCTACACCTTC.

This clonotype has at least ten counts. The chain uses TRBV5-1 and TRBJ2-7, with TRBD2 identical over 12 bases. This CDR3 contains 16 residues. Germline values: CDR1 SGHRS, CDR2 YFSETQ. J was trimmed by 0 bases and V by 4 bases; bases with no gene match: 5. The CDR3 loop reads CASSPGLAGSSYEQYF. CDR3 coding DNA: TGCGCCAGCAGCCCAGGACTAGCGGGGAGCTCCTACGAGCAGTACTTC.

As DNA, the CDR3 is TGTGCCAGCAGGAACAGGGGTGAAGCTTTCTTT. This encodes CASRNRGEAFF. The rearrangement uses TRBV2 and TRBJ1-1; 7 bases line up with TRBD1. The germline gives CDR1 SNHLY, CDR2 FYNNEI. V shed 6 bases and J 7 bases; nucleotides not matched to a gene: 2. The CDR3 extends over 11 amino acids.

The sample holds a few counts of this clonotype. CDR3 nucleotide sequence: TGCAGTGCTAATGGGAACACTGAAGCTTTCTTT. Amino acid sequence: CSANGNTEAFF. The rearrangement links TRBV20-1 to TRBJ1-1, with D uncertain. This CDR3 has 11 amino acids. Trimming cost V 4 bases and J 1 base, with 4 bases left between them. CDR1 DFQATT and CDR2 SNEGSKA come from the germline V gene (reference sequence).

This clonotype was seen a handful of times. J is TRBJ2-1 and V is TRBV11-2, with TRBD2 matching over 10 bases. Germline-derived CDR1 and CDR2 are SGHAT and FQNNGV. The CDR3 runs 15 residues. With V trimmed by 5 bases and J by 3 bases, 4 bases remained unmatched. The CDR3 coding sequence is TGTGCCAGCAGCGGACTAGCGGTTAGCTACAATGAGCAGTTCTTC. Its protein product is CASSGLAVSYNEQFF.

V is TRBV5-1 and J is TRBJ2-1, with D uncertain. V was shortened by 5 bases and J by 6 bases, with 15 bases between the two germline ends. The CDR3 has 14 amino acids. The germline V gene encodes CDR1 SGHRS and CDR2 YFSETQ. CDR3 nucleotides: TGCGCCAGCAGGCTAGATCGAGTGGGCAATGAGCAGTTCTTC. It codes for CASRLDRVGNEQFF.

This clonotype was seen only a few times. The chain is built from TRBV11-2 and TRBJ2-1; D is perhaps TRBD2 (7 bases). This CDR3 comprises 13 residues. Germline values: CDR1 SGHAT, CDR2 FQNNGV. V was clipped by 0 bases and J by 10 bases, with 10 bases between them. The CDR3 DNA sequence: TGTGCCAGCAGCTTAGAGGCGGGGGCAGAGCAGTTCTTC. Translated, it gives CASSLEAGAEQFF.

This clonotype was counted ten times or more. The genes are TRBV7-7 and TRBJ2-7, with 7 bases fitting TRBD1. Germline V gene lookup returns CDR1 SSHAT and CDR2 FNYEAQ (reference sequence). This CDR3 spans 13 amino acids. V gave up 5 bases and J gave up 2 bases; unmatched junction bases: 3. The CDR3 spells CASSRGQTYEQYF. The CDR3 DNA reads TGTGCCAGCAGCAGGGGACAGACCTACGAGCAGTACTTC.

The chain employs TRBV5-4 and TRBJ2-3; perhaps TRBD2 as D (6 bases). The CDR3 extends over 14 amino acids. V lost 3 bases, J lost 6 bases, and 14 bases lay in between. Germline CDR1 is SGHNT and CDR2 is YYREEE (reference sequence). This CDR3 reads CASSSAGLDDTQYF. The CDR3 DNA follows: TGTGCCAGCAGCTCCGCGGGGCTCGACGATACGCAGTATTTT.

The chain links TRBV28 to TRBJ2-2; D is uncertain. CDR1 is MDHEN, CDR2 SYDVKM, per germline. This CDR3 is built from 15 residues. V dropped 4 bases and J dropped 0 bases, with 9 bases sitting between them. CDR3 sequence: CASSWLPTNTGELFF. CDR3 sequence (DNA): TGTGCCAGCAGTTGGCTACCGACGAACACCGGGGAGCTGTTTTTT.

J is TRBJ2-2 and V is TRBV27; D not certain. V was cut by 2 bases and J by 4 bases, with 8 bases left in between. The CDR3 runs 14 residues. CDR1 and CDR2 (germline): MNHEY, SMNVEV (reference sequence). This chain's CDR3 is CASSLLGGTGELFF. CDR3 in DNA: TGTGCCAGCAGTTTACTAGGCGGCACCGGGGAGCTGTTTTTT.

This rearrangement joins TRBV7-9 to TRBJ2-1; possibly TRBD1 or TRBD2 for D (5 bases each). Germline loops: CDR1 SEHNR, CDR2 FQNEAQ (reference sequence). This CDR3 has 17 amino acids. The ends were cut back, 5 bases at V and 1 base at J, with 18 bases in the middle. In nucleotides, the CDR3 is TGTGCCAGCAGCCCAAGGTTTACGGGGCAGTCCTACAATGAGCAGTTCTTC. It codes for CASSPRFTGQSYNEQFF. The entire variable domain, with the rest obtained from reference TRBV7-9 and TRBJ2-1, is as follows: DTGVSQNPRHKITKRGQNVTFRCDPISEHNRLYWYRQTLGQGPEFLTYFQNEAQLEKSRLLSDRFSAERPKGSFSTLEIQRTEQGDSAMYLCASSPRFTGQSYNEQFFGPGTRLTVL.

In its sample, this clonotype was seen a few times. V is TRBV6-1 and J is TRBJ1-3; TRBD1 matches 10 bases. V shed 6 bases and J 0 bases; nucleotides not matched to a gene: 11. Per the germline V gene, CDR1 is MNHNS and CDR2 is SASEGT. This CDR3 has 18 residues. In nucleotides, the CDR3 is TGTGCCAGCAGATCCCGGGACAGGGGAATGGCCTCTGGAAACACCATATATTTT. Translating gives CASRSRDRGMASGNTIYF.

The chain couples TRBV11-1 to TRBJ2-7, with TRBD1 as a possible D gene (6 bases). V dropped 3 bases and J dropped 3 bases, with 15 bases sitting between them. The CDR3 is 15 amino acids. Germline V gene sequence: CDR1 SGHAT, CDR2 FQDESV (reference sequence). The CDR3 sequence: CASSFSQGGFYEQYF. In nucleotides, the CDR3 is TGTGCCAGCAGCTTCTCACAGGGCGGATTCTACGAGCAGTACTTC.

This clonotype turned up a few times. This sequence joins TRBV2 and TRBJ2-1, with TRBD2 identical over 12 bases. CDR1 is SNHLY, CDR2 FYNNEI, per germline. There are 14 residues in the CDR3. The V segment lost 4 bases and the J segment 9 bases; nucleotides outside the gene matches: 4. The CDR3 sequence: CASSGTSGAGEQFF. As DNA, the CDR3 is TGTGCCAGCAGTGGGACTAGCGGGGCGGGTGAGCAGTTCTTC.

At least ten counts were recorded for this clonotype. The V and J genes are TRBV7-3 and TRBJ2-1, with D tentatively TRBD1 or TRBD2 (5 bases each). V was cut by 1 base and J by 2 bases, with 9 bases left in between. Germline V gives CDR1 SGHTA, CDR2 FQGTGA. The CDR3 is made up of 15 amino acids. The CDR3: CASSLNQGPYNEQFF. In nucleotides, the CDR3 is TGTGCCAGCAGCTTAAACCAGGGACCCTACAATGAGCAGTTCTTC.

The CDR3 coding sequence is TGTGCCAGCAGCCCCGGACTAGGCCACTACGAGCAGTACTTC. It translates to CASSPGLGHYEQYF. This chain links TRBV7-2 with TRBJ2-7; TRBD2 matches at 7 bases. The CDR3 runs 14 residues. J gave up 3 bases and V 5 bases, and 7 bases lay outside the gene matches. CDR1 and CDR2 from the germline V gene are SGHTA and FQGNSA.

This clonotype appeared a few times. The chain couples TRBV4-3 to TRBJ2-7; the match to TRBD1 covers 10 bases. CDR1 and CDR2 (germline): LGHNA, YSLEER. The CDR3 covers 16 residues. After removal of 4 bases from V and 3 bases from J, the junction contained 9 bases not matched to a gene. CDR3 bases: TGCGCCAGCAGCCCAGAACTCCGGACAGGGGGCTACGAGCAGTACTTC. Translation gives CASSPELRTGGYEQYF.